This TCR beta chain came from a study of regulatory T cells in long-lasting Graves disease. HTBI primers from iRepertoire and Arm-PCR of CDR3 regions yielded the TCR beta libraries. TCRdb re-called the multiplex PCR reads through MiXCR, storing one row per CDR3 protein. This sample has 400,000 to 500,000 distinct CDR3 sequences; around 17% occur once, and the top ten carry under 30%. Study-level results: Persistent disease was associated with favored TRBV28 usage and with favored use of TRBJ1-2 and TRBJ2-5.

This CDR3 region has 16 residues. Germline CDR1 and CDR2: MDHEN and SYDVKM. About this clonotype itself: The antigen is undetermined. At one end, the junction sequence differs from germline, possibly due to a read error.

Regarding time point: newly diagnosed GD, antithyroid drugs for less than 3 months. RNA extracted from PBMCs served as the sequencing template. Nine milliliters of peripheral blood were drawn into EDTA tubes. Separately, the same data were catalogued under a study of T cells in Graves' hyperthyroidism and ophthalmopathy. That publication notes: The TCR CDR3 was amplified in a first-round RT-PCR using the HTBI primer set.

V usage is TRBV28 and J usage is TRBJ2-3; D is tentatively TRBD1 or TRBD2 (5 bases each). The sequence derives from a woman under 30 with Graves disease. Sequencing used peripheral blood mononuclear cells (PBMCs), obtained at new diagnosis, from a patient treated with antithyroid drugs. The CDR3 reads CASSPLGVGSTGTQYF. The DNA for the CDR3 is TGTGCCAGCAGCCCCTTGGGGGTAGGTAGCACAGGTACGCAGTATTTT.